The rows below give T cell receptor beta chains drawn from one sample of a study of blood T cell repertoires in COVID-19. Libraries were prepared by immunoSEQ multiplex PCR; TCRdb keeps only in-frame clonotypes and omits some of them. The repertoire has about 94,000 clones, roughly 86% of them found once; the top ten carry 7.4%. Sequencing was performed on peripheral blood. These receptors all stem from a human donor with acute or convalescent COVID-19. The donor label of this sample is uncertain. CDR3s include the opening cysteine and the closing phenylalanine or tryptophan. The D gene is left open where the match is weak. Rows may omit the clone size; those that give it use once, few, many or a size class.

CAWSAGGGIGSGYTF	TGTGCCTGGAGTGCGGGCGGGGGGATAGGAAGTGGCTACACCTTC	TRBV30	NA	TRBJ1-2	NA
CASSLLPPREANEKLFF	TGTGCCAGCAGCTTACTCCCCCCCCGAGAGGCTAATGAAAAACTGTTTTTT	TRBV7-9	NA	TRBJ1-4	NA
CASSVAGGPRETQYF	TGTGCCAGCAGCGTAGCGGGGGGGCCGAGAGAGACCCAGTACTTC	TRBV9	once	TRBJ2-5	TRBD2
CASSLVQGASTEAFF	TGTGCCAGCAGCTTAGTCCAGGGGGCTAGCACTGAAGCTTTCTTT	TRBV11-2	once	TRBJ1-1	TRBD1
CASSLGGGSNTGELFF	TGTGCCAGCAGCTTGGGTGGGGGGTCGAACACCGGGGAGCTGTTTTTT	TRBV5-4	NA	TRBJ2-2	NA
CATSREGSHSPLHF	TGTGCCACCAGCAGGGAGGGGTCTCATTCACCCCTCCACTTT	TRBV15	NA	TRBJ1-6	NA
CASSLEETGTGELFF	TGTGCCAGCAGCTTAGAGGAGACAGGGACCGGGGAGCTGTTTTTT	TRBV7-3	NA	TRBJ2-2	TRBD1
CASTSVRDRGLTRYEQYF	TGTGCCAGCACCTCCGTCAGGGACAGGGGGCTGACACGCTACGAGCAGTACTTC	TRBV21-1	NA	TRBJ2-7	NA
CASSQGLAGGQDTQYF	TGTGCCAGCAGCCAGGGACTAGCGGGGGGGCAAGATACGCAGTATTTT	TRBV7-3	NA	TRBJ2-3	TRBD2
CASSIAGAYNEQFF	TGCGCCAGCAGCATAGCGGGGGCCTACAATGAGCAGTTCTTC	TRBV5-1	NA	TRBJ2-1	TRBD2
CASSQVTRRTGELFF	TGCGCCAGCAGCCAAGTAACTCGCCGCACCGGGGAGCTGTTTTTT	TRBV4-1	NA	TRBJ2-2	NA
CAIGSQGFSYEQYF	TGTGCCATCGGCTCACAGGGGTTCTCCTACGAGCAGTACTTC	TRBV10-3	NA	TRBJ2-7	TRBD1
CASSQNRGPNYGYTF	TGCGCCAGCAGCCAAAACAGGGGCCCTAACTATGGCTACACCTTC	TRBV5-1	NA	TRBJ1-2	TRBD1
CASSWLRGANTEAFF	TGTGCCAGCAGCTGGCTCAGGGGCGCGAACACTGAAGCTTTCTTT	TRBV11-2	NA	TRBJ1-1	NA
CASSFGGGVQYF	TGTGCCAGCAGTTTCGGCGGGGGGGTGCAGTATTTT	TRBV12-3/TRBV12-4	NA	TRBJ2-3	TRBD2
CASSPDRAGYTF	TGTGCCAGCAGCCCGGACAGGGCGGGCTACACCTTC	TRBV7-2	NA	TRBJ1-2	TRBD1
CASSPDRVLGYTF	TGTGCCAGCAGTCCAGACAGGGTTCTTGGCTACACCTTC	TRBV27	NA	TRBJ1-2	TRBD1
CASIPGGPTNEKLFF	TGTGCCAGCATCCCGGGGGGGCCAACTAATGAAAAACTGTTTTTT	TRBV28	once	TRBJ1-4	NA
CASSPRQKETQYF	TGTGCCAGCAGTCCCCGACAGAAAGAGACCCAGTACTTC	TRBV28	NA	TRBJ2-5	NA
CASGLSGGASYEQYF	TGTGCTAGTGGTCTTAGCGGGGGGGCCTCCTACGAGCAGTACTTC	TRBV12-5	NA	TRBJ2-7	TRBD2
CASSLNSPLHF	TGTGCCAGCAGTCTTAATTCACCCCTCCACTTT	TRBV28	NA	TRBJ1-6	NA
CASSQRSGGTGELFF	TGTGCCAGCAGCCAAAGGTCCGGGGGCACCGGGGAGCTGTTTTTT	TRBV7-9	NA	TRBJ2-2	NA
CAWGRVTDTQYF	TGTGCCTGGGGCCGGGTCACAGATACGCAGTATTTT	TRBV30	NA	TRBJ2-3	NA
CASSLERREKLFF	TGTGCCAGCAGCTTGGAGAGGAGGGAAAAACTGTTTTTT	TRBV5-4	NA	TRBJ1-4	NA
CATSDGGMDEQFF	TGTGCCACCAGTGACGGGGGGATGGATGAGCAGTTCTTC	TRBV24-1	NA	TRBJ2-1	TRBD2
CASSLWQGTDTQYF	TGTGCCAGCAGTTTATGGCAGGGGACAGATACGCAGTATTTT	TRBV27	NA	TRBJ2-3	NA
CAVRRGVGWNEQFF	TGTGCCGTGCGACGGGGGGTGGGCTGGAATGAGCAGTTCTTC	TRBV6-5	NA	TRBJ2-1	TRBD2
CASSLGTESSYEQYF	TGTGCCAGCAGCTTGGGGACAGAGAGCTCCTACGAGCAGTACTTC	TRBV5-5	NA	TRBJ2-7	NA
CASSVRTGDGYTF	TGTGCCAGCAGTGTCAGGACAGGGGATGGCTACACCTTC	TRBV2	NA	TRBJ1-2	TRBD1
CATSAPDRGNTEAFF	TGTGCCACCAGCGCACCTGACAGGGGAAACACTGAAGCTTTCTTT	TRBV15	NA	TRBJ1-1	TRBD1
CASSWRTGEGDYGYTF	TGCGCCAGCAGCTGGCGGACAGGGGAGGGAGACTATGGCTACACCTTC	TRBV5-1	NA	TRBJ1-2	TRBD1
CASSLGIGEGYGYTF	TGTGCCAGCAGCTTGGGCATAGGGGAAGGCTATGGCTACACCTTC	TRBV5-4	NA	TRBJ1-2	NA
CASSLLVPSIGNTEAFF	TGTGCCAGCAGTTTACTGGTCCCTAGTATTGGGAACACTGAAGCTTTCTTT	TRBV28	NA	TRBJ1-1	NA
CASGPGRDNQPQHF	TGTGCTAGTGGCCCCGGGAGGGACAATCAGCCCCAGCATTTT	TRBV12-5	NA	TRBJ1-5	NA
CASSSTSGNIYEQYF	TGCGCCAGCAGCTCGACTAGCGGGAATATCTACGAGCAGTACTTC	TRBV5-1	NA	TRBJ2-7	TRBD2
CASSQGLSGNYEQYF	TGTGCCAGCAGCCAAGGACTTTCCGGGAACTACGAGCAGTACTTC	TRBV3-1/TRBV3-2	NA	TRBJ2-7	NA
CASSPQTAYNEQFF	TGTGCCAGCAGCCCCCAGACAGCCTACAATGAGCAGTTCTTC	TRBV7-8	NA	TRBJ2-1	NA
CASSIPTGAGNQPQHF	TGTGCCAGCAGTATCCCTACAGGGGCGGGCAATCAGCCCCAGCATTTT	TRBV28	NA	TRBJ1-5	TRBD1
CARLNNEQFF	TGTGCCAGACTAAACAATGAGCAGTTCTTC	TRBV5-3	once	TRBJ2-1	NA
CASSFPTGGYTF	TGTGCCAGCAGCTTCCCCACAGGTGGCTACACCTTC	TRBV7-9	few	TRBJ1-2	NA
CASRKDRYREKLFF	TGTGCCAGCAGGAAAGACAGGTACCGTGAAAAACTGTTTTTT	TRBV7-8	NA	TRBJ1-4	NA
CASSGTSGGSYEQYF	TGTGCCAGCAGCGGGACTAGCGGGGGCTCCTACGAGCAGTACTTC	TRBV9	once	TRBJ2-7	TRBD2
CASSYSGTGEGKLFF	TGTGCCAGCAGTTACTCTGGGACAGGAGAGGGAAAACTGTTTTTT	TRBV6-5	NA	TRBJ1-4	TRBD1
CASSEDRGRSTEAFF	TGTGCCAGCAGTGAAGACAGGGGGCGGAGCACTGAAGCTTTCTTT	TRBV2	NA	TRBJ1-1	TRBD1
CASSPGGASTEAFF	TGCGCCAGCAGCCCAGGGGGCGCGAGCACTGAAGCTTTCTTT	TRBV5-1	NA	TRBJ1-1	TRBD1
CASSPDLGYGYTF	TGTGCCAGCAGCCCGGACTTAGGTTATGGCTACACCTTC	TRBV11-2	NA	TRBJ1-2	NA
CASSYGRGGYNEQFF	TGTGCCAGCAGTTACGGACGGGGGGGTTACAATGAGCAGTTCTTC	TRBV6-2/TRBV6-3	NA	TRBJ2-1	TRBD2
CASSSPADRAEGHTEAFF	TGTGCCAGCAGCTCCCCCGCGGACAGGGCCGAGGGCCACACTGAAGCTTTCTTT	TRBV7-9	few	TRBJ1-1	TRBD1
CASSLFGNSPSHEQYF	TGTGCCAGCAGTTTATTCGGGAACAGTCCATCACACGAGCAGTACTTC	TRBV27	few	TRBJ2-7	NA
CASSEGHFSRQPQHF	TGTGCCAGCAGTGAGGGACACTTCTCCCGCCAGCCCCAGCATTTT	TRBV6-1	once	TRBJ1-5	NA
CASSLGGNQSQHF	TGTGCCAGCAGCTTGGGGGGGAATCAGTCCCAGCATTTT	TRBV11-2	once	TRBJ1-5	NA
CASSTGLETQYF	TGCGCCAGCAGCACGGGGTTGGAGACCCAGTACTTC	TRBV5-1	NA	TRBJ2-5	NA
CASSQTGAYNEQFF	TGTGCCAGCAGTCAAACAGGAGCCTACAATGAGCAGTTCTTC	TRBV28	few	TRBJ2-1	NA
CASSFKYRNYGYTF	TGTGCCAGCAGCTTCAAGTATCGGAACTATGGCTACACCTTC	TRBV5-8	NA	TRBJ1-2	NA
CASSDGTSRDQPQHF	TGTGCCAGCAGTGACGGGACTAGTAGGGATCAGCCCCAGCATTTT	TRBV6-1	few	TRBJ1-5	NA
CSVEDTSGVPGTQYF	TGCAGCGTTGAAGATACTAGCGGGGTACCGGGGACCCAGTACTTC	TRBV29-1	once	TRBJ2-5	TRBD2
CTSSQAGTGPHEQYF	TGCACCAGCAGCCAAGCCGGGACAGGGCCCCACGAGCAGTACTTC	TRBV1	NA	TRBJ2-7	NA